This T cell receptor beta chain was identified in a study of Graves' ophthalmopathy and Graves' hyperthyroidism. Whole-study context: Peripheral blood samples were taken at initial diagnosis, before any treatment. Study-level findings and limits: Sensitivity of roughly 88% and specificity of roughly 80% were achieved when a 13-signature model separated ophthalmopathy from stable hyperthyroidism.

V shed 5 bases, J shed 8 bases, and the junction held 8 bases outside the gene matches. CDR3 length: 12 residues. Germline CDR1 DFQATT, CDR2 SNEGSKA (reference sequence). This clonotype was counted at least ten times. Its antigen is unknown. The authors amplified TCR beta CDR3 regions, and they did so from RNA transcripts for repertoire sequencing. The workflow started with a first-round RT-PCR run with HTBI primers and then moved on to a second-round multiplex PCR. TCRdb re-analysed the multiplex PCR reads in MiXCR, keeping a single row per CDR3 protein. The table records hundreds of thousands of distinct CDR3 sequences, over 40% of them present only once. It was on clinical symptoms, serum thyroxine, TRAb, thyroid ultrasound and orbital computed tomography that diagnosis relied.

The sample taken for sequencing was peripheral blood. The source of this sequence is an adult man with Graves' ophthalmopathy. V usage is TRBV20-1 and J usage is TRBJ1-1; 7 nucleotides agree with TRBD1. The CDR3 loop is CSAPPTGREAFF. CDR3 sequence (DNA): TGCAGTGCTCCTCCGACAGGGCGGGAAGCTTTCTTT.